In this sample, the clone carrying this TCR beta chain turned up once. Its antigen remains unidentified. The sample is drawn from a study of shared clonotypes between healthy human individuals. Study-wide points: Relative to memory subsets, naive subsets generally showed larger estimated richness. At large depth, rarefaction still showed sorted-subset sequencing to be incomplete.

A CD45RA-negative memory subset and a CD45RA+ naive subset were separated from the CD4+ cells. This table comes from immunoSEQ multiplex PCR, and its TCRdb copy is limited to in-frame clones, with some not included. This sample carries over a million clones, 98% of them seen once, and the ten largest clones take roughly 0.42%. The CDR3 has 17 residues. V lost 0 bases and J lost 2, with 17 bases in between. The germline V gene has CDR1 KGHSH and CDR2 LQKENI. The clonotype was recovered from a man aged 30 to 39 in good health. This sequence joins TRBV18 and TRBJ2-7; possible D gene TRBD2, 7 bases. Sequenced input: naive CD4+ T cells sorted from blood. As for subset: CD45RA+ positively selected. CDR3 loop: CASSPPSGGTEPYEQYF. The CDR3 coding sequence is TGTGCCAGCTCACCACCTTCGGGGGGCACGGAGCCCTACGAGCAGTACTTC.